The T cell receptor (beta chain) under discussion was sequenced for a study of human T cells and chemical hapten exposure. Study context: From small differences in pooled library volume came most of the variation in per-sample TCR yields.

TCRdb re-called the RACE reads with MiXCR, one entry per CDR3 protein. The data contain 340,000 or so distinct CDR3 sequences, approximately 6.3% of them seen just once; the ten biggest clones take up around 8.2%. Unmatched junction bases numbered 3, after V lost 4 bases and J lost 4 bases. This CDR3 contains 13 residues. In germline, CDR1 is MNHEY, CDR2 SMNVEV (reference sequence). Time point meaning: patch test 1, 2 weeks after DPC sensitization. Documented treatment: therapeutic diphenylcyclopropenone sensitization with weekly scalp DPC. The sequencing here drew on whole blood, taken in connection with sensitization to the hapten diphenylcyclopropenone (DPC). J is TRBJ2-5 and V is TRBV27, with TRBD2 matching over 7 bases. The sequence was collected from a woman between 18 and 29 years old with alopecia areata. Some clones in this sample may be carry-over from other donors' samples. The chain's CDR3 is CASSWGGTETQYF. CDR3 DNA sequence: TGTGCCAGCAGTTGGGGGGGAACAGAGACCCAGTACTTC.